This T cell receptor (beta chain) was found in a study of OX40 agonist ivuxolimab in advanced cancers. Study as a whole: The mean age was around 56 years, ranging from 23 to 79, with 65% to 85% of participants male. Study conclusions and caveats: Partial responders at 0.1-3.0 mg/kg had among the lowest clonal expansion. There was clonal expansion of CD4+ and CD8+ blood T cells by week 6 at 0.1 to 3.0 mg/kg. The average count of expanded clones was higher among CD8+ T cells than among CD4+.

The repertoire was sequenced with immunoSEQ multiplex PCR; TCRdb's copy has only in-frame clones and lacks some. The sample includes about 54,000 clones, around 88% seen only once; the top ten take more than 1.3%. With respect to this clone: Its specificity is unknown.

The CDR3 spans 18 residues. Sequences were derived from CD4+ or CD8+ T cells sorted from blood, sampled in a trial of the OX40 agonist ivuxolimab. The source is an adult with an advanced solid tumor such as melanoma, head and neck, liver or kidney cancer. The chain links TRBV21-1 to TRBJ2-2; the D call in the table, TRBD2, was not verified against the DNA. TRBV21-1 is flagged as a pseudogene. CDR3 region: CASSGRRTSGSGTGELFF. CDR3 coding DNA: TGTGCCAGCAGCGGTCGTCGGACTAGCGGGAGTGGAACCGGGGAGCTGTTTTTT.